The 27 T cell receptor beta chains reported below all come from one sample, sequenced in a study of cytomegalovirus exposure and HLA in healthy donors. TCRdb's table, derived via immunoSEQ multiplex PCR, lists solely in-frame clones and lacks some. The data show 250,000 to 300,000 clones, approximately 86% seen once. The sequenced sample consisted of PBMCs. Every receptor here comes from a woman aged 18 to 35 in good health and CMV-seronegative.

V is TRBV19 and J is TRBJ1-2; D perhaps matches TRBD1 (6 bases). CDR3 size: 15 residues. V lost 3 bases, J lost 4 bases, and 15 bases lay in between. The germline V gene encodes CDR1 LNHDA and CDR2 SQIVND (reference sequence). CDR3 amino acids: CASSIAAGVSYGYTF. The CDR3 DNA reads TGTGCCAGTAGTATCGCGGCAGGGGTTTCCTATGGCTACACCTTC.

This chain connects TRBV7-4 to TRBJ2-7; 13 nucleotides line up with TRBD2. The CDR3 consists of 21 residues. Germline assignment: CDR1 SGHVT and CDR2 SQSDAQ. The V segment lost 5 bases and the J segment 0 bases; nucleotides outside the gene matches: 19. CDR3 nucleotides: TGTGCCAGCAGCACCCGCCTTATCGCCGGGACTAGCGGGGTTATCTCCTACGAGCAGTACTTC. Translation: CASSTRLIAGTSGVISYEQYF.

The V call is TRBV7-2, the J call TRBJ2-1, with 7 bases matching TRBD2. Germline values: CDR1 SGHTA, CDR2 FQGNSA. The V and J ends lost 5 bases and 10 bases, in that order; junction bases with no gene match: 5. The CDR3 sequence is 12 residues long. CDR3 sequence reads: CASSLLGGEQFF. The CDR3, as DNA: TGTGCCAGCAGCCTACTGGGGGGGGAGCAGTTCTTC.

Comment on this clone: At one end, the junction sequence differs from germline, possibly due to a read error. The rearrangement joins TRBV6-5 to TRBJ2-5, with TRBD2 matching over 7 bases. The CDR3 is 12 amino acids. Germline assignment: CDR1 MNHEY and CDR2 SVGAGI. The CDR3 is CASSAGEETQYF. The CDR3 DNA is TGCGCCAGCAGTGCGGGAGAAGAGACCCAGTACTTC.

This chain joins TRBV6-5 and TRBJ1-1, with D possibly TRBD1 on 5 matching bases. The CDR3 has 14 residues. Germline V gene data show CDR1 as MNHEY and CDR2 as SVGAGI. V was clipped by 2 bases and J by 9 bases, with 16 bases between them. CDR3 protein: CASSYAGGRGKAFF. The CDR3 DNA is TGTGCCAGCAGTTACGCCGGGGGACGGGGGAAAGCTTTCTTT.

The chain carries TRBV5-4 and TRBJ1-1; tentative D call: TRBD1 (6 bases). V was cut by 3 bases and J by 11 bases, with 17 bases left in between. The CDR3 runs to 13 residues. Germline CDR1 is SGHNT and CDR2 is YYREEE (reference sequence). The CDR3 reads CASSSFGQHPAFF. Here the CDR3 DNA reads TGTGCCAGCAGCTCCTTCGGACAGCACCCGGCTTTCTTT.

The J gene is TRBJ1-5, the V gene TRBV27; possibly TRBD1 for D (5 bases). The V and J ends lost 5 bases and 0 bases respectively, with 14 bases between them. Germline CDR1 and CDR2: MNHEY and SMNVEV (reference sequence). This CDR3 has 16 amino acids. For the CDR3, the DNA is TGTGCCAGCAGTCCAACGGGACTGTTTAGCAATCAGCCCCAGCATTTT. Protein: CASSPTGLFSNQPQHF.

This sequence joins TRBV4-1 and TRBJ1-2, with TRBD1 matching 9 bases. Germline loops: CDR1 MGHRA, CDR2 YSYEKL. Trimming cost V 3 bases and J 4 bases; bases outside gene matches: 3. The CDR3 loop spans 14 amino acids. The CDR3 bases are TGCGCCAGCAGCCATGGACAGGGGCCCTATGGCTACACCTTC. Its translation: CASSHGQGPYGYTF.

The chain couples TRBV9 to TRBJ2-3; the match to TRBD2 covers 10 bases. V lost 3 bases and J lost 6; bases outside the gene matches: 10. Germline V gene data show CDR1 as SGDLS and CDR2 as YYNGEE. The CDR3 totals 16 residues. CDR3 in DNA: TGTGCCAGCAGCGAGGGAGAGCGGGGGGGCCGGGATACGCAGTATTTT. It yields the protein CASSEGERGGRDTQYF.

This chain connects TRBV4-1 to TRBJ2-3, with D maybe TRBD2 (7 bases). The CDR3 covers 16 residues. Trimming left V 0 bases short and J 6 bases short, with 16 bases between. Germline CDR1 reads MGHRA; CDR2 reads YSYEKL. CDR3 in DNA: TGCGCCAGCAGCCAAGATGGGGGCGGGAGAGGCGATACGCAGTATTTT. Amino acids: CASSQDGGGRGDTQYF.

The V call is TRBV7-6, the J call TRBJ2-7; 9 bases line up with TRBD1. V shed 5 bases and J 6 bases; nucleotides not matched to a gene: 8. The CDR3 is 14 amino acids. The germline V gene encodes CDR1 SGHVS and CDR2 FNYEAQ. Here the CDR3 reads CASSTGQGVREQYF. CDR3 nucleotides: TGTGCCAGCAGCACGGGACAGGGCGTACGCGAGCAGTACTTC. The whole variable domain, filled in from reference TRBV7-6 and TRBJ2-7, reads GAGVSQSPRYKVTKRGQDVALRCDPISGHVSLYWYRQALGQGPEFLTYFNYEAQQDKSGLPNDRFSAERPEGSISTLTIQRTEQRDSAMYRCASSTGQGVREQYFGPGTRLTVT.

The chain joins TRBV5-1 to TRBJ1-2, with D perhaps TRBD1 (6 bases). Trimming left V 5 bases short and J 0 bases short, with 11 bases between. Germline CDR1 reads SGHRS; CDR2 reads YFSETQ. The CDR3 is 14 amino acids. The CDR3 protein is CASRTGTTNYGYTF. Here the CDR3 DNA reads TGCGCCAGCAGAACCGGGACAACTAACTATGGCTACACCTTC. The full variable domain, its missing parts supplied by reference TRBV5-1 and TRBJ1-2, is KAGVTQTPRYLIKTRGQQVTLSCSPISGHRSVSWYQQTPGQGLQFLFEYFSETQRNKGNFPGRFSGRQFSNSRSEMNVSTLELGDSALYLCASRTGTTNYGYTFGSGTRLTVV.

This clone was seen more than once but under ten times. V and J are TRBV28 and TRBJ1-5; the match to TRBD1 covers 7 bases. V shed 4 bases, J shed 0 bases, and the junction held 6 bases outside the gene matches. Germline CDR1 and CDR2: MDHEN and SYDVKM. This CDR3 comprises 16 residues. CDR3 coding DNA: TGTGCCAGCAGTTCCCCCGGGACAGCTAGCAATCAGCCCCAGCATTTT. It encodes CASSSPGTASNQPQHF.

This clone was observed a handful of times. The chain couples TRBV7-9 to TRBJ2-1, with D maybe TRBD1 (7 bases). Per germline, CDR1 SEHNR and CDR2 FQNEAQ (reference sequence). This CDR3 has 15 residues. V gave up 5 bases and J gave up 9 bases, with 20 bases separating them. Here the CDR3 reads CASSPGGSGGLEQFF. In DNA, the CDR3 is TGTGCCAGCAGCCCAGGGGGGTCTGGAGGTCTTGAGCAGTTCTTC.

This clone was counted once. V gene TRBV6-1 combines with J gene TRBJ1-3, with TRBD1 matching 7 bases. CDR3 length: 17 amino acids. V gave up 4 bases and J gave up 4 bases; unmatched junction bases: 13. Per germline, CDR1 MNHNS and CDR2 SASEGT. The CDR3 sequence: CASSARFPTGNGNTIYF. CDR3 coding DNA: TGTGCCAGCAGTGCTAGGTTTCCGACAGGGAACGGAAACACCATATATTTT.

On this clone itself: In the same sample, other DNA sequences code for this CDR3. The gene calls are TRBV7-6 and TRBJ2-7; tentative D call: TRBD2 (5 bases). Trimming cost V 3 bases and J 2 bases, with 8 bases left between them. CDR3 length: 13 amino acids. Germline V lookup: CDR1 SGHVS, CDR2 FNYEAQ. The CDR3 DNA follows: TGTGCCAGCAGCTTGGCGGGCACCTACGAGCAGTACTTC. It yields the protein CASSLAGTYEQYF.

This chain's CDR3 is CASSFGGGGTQETQYF. The CDR3 region has the DNA TGTGCCAGCAGCTTCGGAGGGGGGGGGACCCAAGAGACCCAGTACTTC. The gene calls are TRBV7-9 and TRBJ2-5; perhaps TRBD2 as D (7 bases). The CDR3 consists of 16 residues. Germline CDR1 SEHNR, CDR2 FQNEAQ (reference sequence). The V end lost 3 bases, the J end lost 1 base, and 15 bases lay between the germline ends.

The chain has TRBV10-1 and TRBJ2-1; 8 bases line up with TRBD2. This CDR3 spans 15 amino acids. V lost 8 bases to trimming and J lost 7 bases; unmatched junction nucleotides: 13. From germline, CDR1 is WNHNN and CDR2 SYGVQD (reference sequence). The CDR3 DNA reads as TGCGCCAGCTCATTCAGCGGGAGTATGGTGAATGAGCAGTTCTTC. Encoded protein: CASSFSGSMVNEQFF.

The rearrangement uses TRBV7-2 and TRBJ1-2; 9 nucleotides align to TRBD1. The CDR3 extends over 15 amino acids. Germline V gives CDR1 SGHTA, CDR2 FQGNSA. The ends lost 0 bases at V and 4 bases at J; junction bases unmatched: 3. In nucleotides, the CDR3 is TGTGCCAGCAGCTTAGCCGCGGACAGGGGCTATGGCTACACCTTC. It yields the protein CASSLAADRGYGYTF.

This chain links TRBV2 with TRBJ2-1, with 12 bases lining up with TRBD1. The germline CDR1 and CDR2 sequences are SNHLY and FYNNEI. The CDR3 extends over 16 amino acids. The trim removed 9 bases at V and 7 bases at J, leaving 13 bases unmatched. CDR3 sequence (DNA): TGTGCCAGTGAAGCATGGGACAGGGGGCGCGAGAATGAGCAGTTCTTC. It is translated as CASEAWDRGRENEQFF.

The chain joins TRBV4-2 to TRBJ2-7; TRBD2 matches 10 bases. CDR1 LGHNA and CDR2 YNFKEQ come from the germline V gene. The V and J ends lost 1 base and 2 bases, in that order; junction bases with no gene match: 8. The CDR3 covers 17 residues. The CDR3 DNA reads TGTGCCAGCAGCCAAGTACGAGCGGGAGGGGAGACCTACGAGCAGTACTTC. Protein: CASSQVRAGGETYEQYF.

CDR3 DNA: TGTGCCAGCAGCCTTAACACAGGGAGTCTCTATGGCTACACCTTC. Protein product: CASSLNTGSLYGYTF. The gene calls are TRBV14 and TRBJ1-2; the D gene is possibly TRBD1 (6 bases). This CDR3 region has 15 residues. Germline lookup yields CDR1 SGHDN and CDR2 FVKESK. V shed 4 bases and J shed 4 bases, with 16 bases lying between them.

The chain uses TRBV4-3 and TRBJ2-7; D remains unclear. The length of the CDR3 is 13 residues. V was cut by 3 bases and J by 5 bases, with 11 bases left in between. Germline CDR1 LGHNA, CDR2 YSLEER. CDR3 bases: TGCGCCAGCAGCCAGGGCGCTTCCGACGAGCAGTACTTC. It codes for CASSQGASDEQYF.

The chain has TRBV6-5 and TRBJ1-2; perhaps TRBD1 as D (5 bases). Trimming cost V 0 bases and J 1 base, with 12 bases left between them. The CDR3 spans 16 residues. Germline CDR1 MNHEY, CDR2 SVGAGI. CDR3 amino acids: CASSYSMTAFNYGYTF. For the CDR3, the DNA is TGTGCCAGCAGTTACTCGATGACAGCTTTTAACTATGGCTACACCTTC.

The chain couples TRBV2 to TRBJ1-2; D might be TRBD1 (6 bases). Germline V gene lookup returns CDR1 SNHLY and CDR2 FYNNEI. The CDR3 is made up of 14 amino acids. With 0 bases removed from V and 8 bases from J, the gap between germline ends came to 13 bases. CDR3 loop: CASSEAGQFWGYTF. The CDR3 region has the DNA TGTGCCAGCAGTGAAGCCGGACAGTTTTGGGGCTACACCTTC.

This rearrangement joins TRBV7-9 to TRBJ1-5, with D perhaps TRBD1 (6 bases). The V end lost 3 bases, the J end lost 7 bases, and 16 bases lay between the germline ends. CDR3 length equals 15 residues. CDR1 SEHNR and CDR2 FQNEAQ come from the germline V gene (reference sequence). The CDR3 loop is CASSLTTGPDQPQHF. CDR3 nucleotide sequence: TGTGCCAGCAGCTTGACGACAGGCCCGGACCAGCCCCAGCATTTT.

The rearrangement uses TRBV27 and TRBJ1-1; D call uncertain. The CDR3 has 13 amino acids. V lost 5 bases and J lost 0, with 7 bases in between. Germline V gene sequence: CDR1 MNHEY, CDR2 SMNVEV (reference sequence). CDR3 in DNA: TGTGCCAGCAGTCCCCGCGTGAACACTGAAGCTTTCTTT. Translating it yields CASSPRVNTEAFF.